The 16 T cell receptor beta chains reported below all come from one sample, sequenced in a study of T cell responses to AZD1222 COVID-19 vaccine. The table came from immunoSEQ multiplex PCR; TCRdb's copy has only in-frame clones and leaves some out. Here the sample spans some 280,000 clones, almost 95% being singletons. The source was peripheral blood, collected 28 days after the second AZD1222 dose. The origin of the receptors is an adult who received the AZD1222 COVID-19 vaccine.

Here the CDR3 DNA reads TGTGCCAGCCCGCCCGGGGACTCACCAACTAATGAAAAACTGTTTTTT. Encoded protein: CASPPGDSPTNEKLFF. The chain links TRBV5-8 to TRBJ1-4, with D perhaps matching TRBD1 (5 bases). Germline values: CDR1 SGHTS, CDR2 YDEGEE. The CDR3 consists of 16 residues. V dropped 7 bases and J dropped 0 bases, with 16 bases sitting between them.

V gene TRBV7-6 combines with J gene TRBJ2-7, with 11 bases identical to TRBD1. This CDR3 spans 15 amino acids. Germline-derived CDR1 and CDR2 are SGHVS and FNYEAQ. The V gene end was trimmed by 4 bases and the J gene end by 2 bases; junction bases not matched to a gene: 4. CDR3 residues: CASSSGQGAAYEQYF. The CDR3 nucleotides read TGTGCCAGCAGCTCCGGACAGGGGGCCGCCTACGAGCAGTACTTC.

V and J are TRBV5-4 and TRBJ2-1; D is unresolved. The V gene's germline CDR1 is SGHNT and CDR2 YYREEE (reference sequence). There are 14 residues in the CDR3. The V and J ends lost 0 bases and 5 bases respectively, with 9 bases between them. CDR3 amino acids: CASSLEGRNNEQFF. The DNA for the CDR3 is TGTGCCAGCAGCTTGGAGGGCAGAAACAATGAGCAGTTCTTC.

This clone is a singleton in its sample. The chain employs TRBV21-1 and TRBJ1-2. TRBV21-1 is a listed pseudogene. The CDR3 has 15 amino acids. The CDR3 bases are TGTGCCAGCAGCAAAGCGGGGGGGCACGGATCTGGCTACACCTTC. Residues: CASSKAGGHGSGYTF.

A note on this clone: The sample carries other DNA sequences with the same CDR3. The chain links TRBV28 to TRBJ1-5; D is unresolved. Germline V gene data show CDR1 as MDHEN and CDR2 as SYDVKM. The CDR3 totals 11 residues. Trimming took 4 bases from V and 6 from J, leaving 4 bases between them. This CDR3 reads CASSSGQPQHF. The CDR3, as DNA: TGTGCCAGCAGTTCAGGTCAGCCCCAGCATTTT.

The chain joins TRBV2 to TRBJ2-2; D is unresolved. Germline CDR1 and CDR2: SNHLY and FYNNEI. Trimming left V 1 base short and J 6 bases short, with 6 bases between. This CDR3 has 13 amino acids. CDR3 bases: TGTGCCAGCAGTGAAGGGGAAGCCGGGGAGCTGTTTTTT. It is translated as CASSEGEAGELFF.

V is TRBV2 and J is TRBJ2-2; the D gene is possibly TRBD1 (5 bases). Germline V CDR1 and CDR2: SNHLY, FYNNEI. The CDR3 loop spans 15 amino acids. The ends were cut back, 5 bases at V and 5 bases at J, with 15 bases in the middle. The CDR3 loop reads CASSPTASRTGELFF. Here the CDR3 DNA reads TGTGCCAGCAGTCCGACAGCCTCAAGGACCGGGGAGCTGTTTTTT. The full variable domain, completed using reference TRBV2 and TRBJ2-2, is EPEVTQTPSHQVTQMGQEVILRCVPISNHLYFYWYRQILGQKVEFLVSFYNNEISEKSEIFDDQFSVERPDGSNFTLKIRSTKLEDSAMYFCASSPTASRTGELFFGEGSRLTVL.

The chain links TRBV20-1 to TRBJ1-1; a possible D gene is TRBD1 (5 bases). CDR3 length: 13 residues. Trimming left V 3 bases short and J 3 bases short, with 11 bases between. In germline, CDR1 is DFQATT, CDR2 SNEGSKA (reference sequence). Written as DNA, the CDR3 is TGCAGTGCTAGTATGGGAGGGGACACTGAAGCTTTCTTT. This codes for CSASMGGDTEAFF.

V gene TRBV28 combines with J gene TRBJ1-2; TRBD1 is a possible D gene (5 bases). The CDR3 covers 15 residues. CDR1 is MDHEN, CDR2 SYDVKM, per germline. Trimming pared 5 bases from V and 0 bases from J, leaving 13 bases between. The CDR3 coding sequence is TGTGCCAGCAGTCTTCCAGGGAATACTAACTATGGCTACACCTTC. It translates to CASSLPGNTNYGYTF.

The chain is built from TRBV21-1 and TRBJ1-5. TRBV21-1 is assigned pseudogene status. This CDR3 is 17 amino acids long. The CDR3, as DNA: TGTGCCAGCAGCAAAGTAAGGGGACTCAAACGCAATCAGCCCCAGCATTTT. Amino acids: CASSKVRGLKRNQPQHF.

The chain carries TRBV7-2 and TRBJ1-2; D is unresolved. Germline CDR1 and CDR2: SGHTA and FQGNSA. The germline V and J ends were trimmed by 1 base and 0 bases, with 9 bases remaining between them. The CDR3 runs to 15 residues. The CDR3 loop reads CASSLVPEANYGYTF. The DNA of the CDR3 is TGTGCCAGCAGCTTAGTGCCGGAGGCTAACTATGGCTACACCTTC.

This rearrangement joins TRBV10-3 to TRBJ2-1; 7 nucleotides match TRBD2. Germline values: CDR1 ENHRY, CDR2 SYGVKD. The length of the CDR3 is 14 residues. Trimming removed 8 bases from V and 6 bases from J; junction bases left unmatched: 10. CDR3 residues: CAIRQQGGANEQFF. The CDR3 DNA is TGTGCCATCCGCCAGCAGGGAGGGGCCAATGAGCAGTTCTTC.

This clone showed up just once. An end of the junction differs from the germline gene, which may be a read error. The chain has TRBV5-1 and TRBJ2-2; D gene ambiguous. The CDR3 is 12 residues long. Germline CDR1 and CDR2: SGHRS and YFSETQ. CDR3 sequence reads: CASSLNSGELFF. Written as DNA, the CDR3 is TGCGCCAGCAGCTTGAACAGCGGGGAGCTGTTTTTT.

The CDR3 coding sequence is TGTGCCAGCAGTTTAAGAGGCAGGGCCAGGGACGGCACTGAAGCTTTCTTT. Translated: CASSLRGRARDGTEAFF. The chain combines TRBV27 with TRBJ1-1; tentatively, D is TRBD1 (5 bases). The CDR3 runs to 17 residues. Deletions cut 2 bases from V and 4 bases from J, with 20 bases between. Germline CDR1 reads MNHEY; CDR2 reads SMNVEV (reference sequence).

In its sample, this clone was seen once. The V and J genes are TRBV5-4 and TRBJ2-5; 8 positions match TRBD2. Losses at the gene ends were 5 bases for V and 8 bases for J; bases not matched to a gene: 5. CDR3 length: 12 amino acids. From germline, CDR1 is SGHNT and CDR2 YYREEE (reference sequence). The CDR3 bases are TGTGCCAGCAGAAGGGCGGGAGGAACCCAGTACTTC. This gives the protein CASRRAGGTQYF. The whole variable domain, remainder taken from reference TRBV5-4 and TRBJ2-5, is ETGVTQSPTHLIKTRGQQVTLRCSSQSGHNTVSWYQQALGQGPQFIFQYYREEENGRGNFPPRFSGLQFPNYSSELNVNALELDDSALYLCASRRAGGTQYFGPGTRLLVL.

The chain recombines TRBV14 with TRBJ2-7, with 10 bases aligning to TRBD1. Germline CDR1 and CDR2: SGHDN and FVKESK. The ends lost 4 bases at V and 3 bases at J; junction bases unmatched: 12. CDR3 size: 17 residues. The CDR3 nucleotides are TGTGCCAGCAGCCCCAGCGCTCCGGGACAGGGGTTCTACGAGCAGTACTTC. Its protein product is CASSPSAPGQGFYEQYF. The whole variable domain, filled in from reference TRBV14 and TRBJ2-7, reads EAGVTQFPSHSVIEKGQTVTLRCDPISGHDNLYWYRRVMGKEIKFLLHFVKESKQDESGMPNNRFLAERTGGTYSTLKVQPAELEDSGVYFCASSPSAPGQGFYEQYFGPGTRLTVT.